Following are 28 T cell receptor beta chains from one sample sequenced in a study of blood T cell repertoires in COVID-19. TCRdb's copy holds only in-frame clones and misses some; the assay was immunoSEQ multiplex PCR. The sample contains approximately 200,000 clones, around 95% of which appear only once. The sample consisted of peripheral blood. The receptors originated from a man in his thirties or forties with COVID-19, enrolled during active disease.

The chain is built from TRBV12-3 or TRBV12-4 and TRBJ2-3; 7 nucleotides agree with TRBD2. The trim removed 8 bases at V and 6 bases at J, leaving 8 bases unmatched. The CDR3 is made up of 13 amino acids. DNA of the CDR3: TGTGCCAGCGGTCTCGTGGGGGGGGATACGCAGTATTTT. It is translated as CASGLVGGDTQYF.

The chain joins TRBV11-2 to TRBJ2-1; TRBD1 matches 10 bases. There are 15 residues in the CDR3. The germline V gene has CDR1 SGHAT and CDR2 FQNNGV. After removal of 3 bases from V and 6 bases from J, the junction contained 5 bases not matched to a gene. The CDR3 DNA is TGTGCCAGCAGCTTTGGACAGGGGGTGGCCAATGAGCAGTTCTTC. Translating it yields CASSFGQGVANEQFF.

This chain uses TRBV11-1 with TRBJ2-7; D perhaps matches TRBD1 (6 bases). The CDR3 is 13 residues long. The V and J ends lost 6 bases and 2 bases respectively, with 11 bases between them. Per germline, CDR1 SGHAT and CDR2 FQDESV (reference sequence). DNA for the CDR3: TGTGCCAGCAGTATGACAGGAACCTACGAGCAGTACTTC. The encoded protein is CASSMTGTYEQYF.

The chain links TRBV3-1 (or the pseudogene TRBV3-2) to TRBJ1-4; tentative D call: TRBD1 (5 bases). This CDR3 has 16 amino acids. Trimming removed 1 base from V and 7 bases from J, with 16 bases in between. Germline CDR1 and CDR2: LGHDT and YNNKEL (reference sequence). The CDR3 sequence: CASSQAPPGDSEKLFF. CDR3 sequence (DNA): TGTGCCAGCAGCCAAGCCCCCCCGGGGGACTCTGAAAAACTGTTTTTT.

This clone was counted once. The chain combines TRBV15 with TRBJ1-1, with D unresolved. Germline CDR1 reads LNHNV; CDR2 reads YYDKDF (reference sequence). The CDR3 extends over 16 amino acids. The V gene lost 1 base and the J gene lost 5 bases, with 17 bases spanning the gap. The CDR3 DNA is TGTGCCACCAGCAGAGTCTCGGGCCTTCGCGGGACTGAAGCTTTCTTT. Residues: CATSRVSGLRGTEAFF. Complete variable domain (other parts from reference TRBV15 and TRBJ1-1): DAMVIQNPRYQVTQFGKPVTLSCSQTLNHNVMYWYQQKSSQAPKLLFHYYDKDFNNEADTPDNFQSRRPNTSFCFLDIRSPGLGDTAMYLCATSRVSGLRGTEAFFGQGTRLTVV.

The chain combines TRBV27 with TRBJ2-7, with 8 bases that match TRBD2. Germline trimming cut 6 bases from V and 2 bases from J; bases unmatched to any gene: 12. Per germline, CDR1 MNHEY and CDR2 SMNVEV (reference sequence). The CDR3 covers 16 residues. CDR3 sequence: CASRTPSGGLTYEQYF. In DNA form, the CDR3 reads TGTGCCAGCAGGACCCCCAGCGGGGGACTTACCTACGAGCAGTACTTC.

This clone occurred a few times. The CDR3 bases are TGTGCCAGCAGTTTCCGCCTCAGAACGAACACCGGGGAGCTGTTTTTT. This translates into CASSFRLRTNTGELFF. The chain recombines TRBV6-6 with TRBJ2-2, with D unclear. In germline, CDR1 is MNHNY, CDR2 SVGAGI (reference sequence). The CDR3 is made up of 16 amino acids. V was shortened by 4 bases and J by 0 bases, with 12 bases between the two germline ends.

This sequence joins TRBV6-5 and TRBJ1-2, with 8 bases identical to TRBD1. There are 14 residues in the CDR3. The V segment lost 7 bases and the J segment 7 bases; nucleotides outside the gene matches: 11. Germline CDR1 reads MNHEY; CDR2 reads SVGAGI. The CDR3 DNA reads as TGTGCCAGCAAGTTCGGACAGGGCTACGGTGGCTACACCTTC. It encodes CASKFGQGYGGYTF.

This sequence joins TRBV9 and TRBJ2-2, with 7 bases that match TRBD1. Germline V CDR1 and CDR2: SGDLS, YYNGEE. With V trimmed by 8 bases and J by 3 bases, 13 bases remained unmatched. This CDR3 has 16 amino acids. The CDR3 sequence: CASRPPEDRDTGELFF. The DNA for the CDR3 is TGTGCCAGTCGCCCCCCTGAAGACAGGGACACCGGGGAGCTGTTTTTT.

The chain combines TRBV6-5 with TRBJ1-4, with 8 bases identical to TRBD1. Germline V gives CDR1 MNHEY, CDR2 SVGAGI. This CDR3 has 15 residues. The trim removed 4 bases at V and 4 bases at J, leaving 5 bases unmatched. The CDR3 DNA follows: TGTGCCAGCAGTTTCGGACAGGGCCTTAATGAAAAACTGTTTTTT. Amino acid sequence: CASSFGQGLNEKLFF.

The chain is built from TRBV6-1 and TRBJ1-4; D is uncertain. V was trimmed by 3 bases and J by 1 base, leaving 9 bases between them. The CDR3 consists of 15 residues. Germline V gene lookup returns CDR1 MNHNS and CDR2 SASEGT. This CDR3 reads CASSEIRGTNEKLFF. In DNA form, the CDR3 reads TGTGCCAGCAGTGAGATCCGGGGAACTAATGAAAAACTGTTTTTT.

The rearrangement links TRBV5-1 to TRBJ1-1; 8 bases are a match to TRBD1. There are 14 residues in the CDR3. Germline CDR1 is SGHRS and CDR2 is YFSETQ. V was pared by 0 bases and J by 4 bases, with 2 bases of the junction left unmatched. The CDR3 DNA sequence: TGCGCCAGCAGCTTGGACAGGGGGTCCACTGAAGCTTTCTTT. This translates into CASSLDRGSTEAFF.

CDR3 sequence: CSARTGVEQYF. CDR3 bases: TGCAGTGCACGGACAGGGGTCGAGCAGTACTTC. This chain links TRBV20-1 with TRBJ2-7, with TRBD1 identical over 9 bases. V was clipped by 6 bases and J by 6 bases; unmatched bases: 3. This CDR3 comprises 11 residues. Germline assignment: CDR1 DFQATT and CDR2 SNEGSKA (reference sequence).

This chain connects TRBV5-6 to TRBJ2-1; no reliable D call. This CDR3 is built from 15 residues. Germline V gene data show CDR1 as SGHDT and CDR2 as YYEEEE. Trimming took off 5 bases at V and 8 bases at J, with 20 bases between the two ends. This CDR3 is CASSTTPLALHEQFF. As DNA, the CDR3 is TGTGCCAGCAGTACCACCCCACTCGCTCTACATGAGCAGTTCTTC.

The genes are TRBV5-1 and TRBJ1-6, with 10 bases aligning to TRBD1. V shed 2 bases and J 10 bases; nucleotides not matched to a gene: 3. This CDR3 is built from 14 residues. CDR1 is SGHRS, CDR2 YFSETQ, per germline. The CDR3 loop reads CASSFGTGESPLHF. The CDR3 coding sequence is TGCGCCAGCAGCTTCGGGACAGGGGAGTCACCCCTCCACTTT. Supplemented by reference TRBV5-1 and TRBJ1-6, the full variable domain reads KAGVTQTPRYLIKTRGQQVTLSCSPISGHRSVSWYQQTPGQGLQFLFEYFSETQRNKGNFPGRFSGRQFSNSRSEMNVSTLELGDSALYLCASSFGTGESPLHFGNGTRLTVT.

The chain combines TRBV19 with TRBJ2-6; 8 bases fit TRBD1. Germline V CDR1 and CDR2: LNHDA, SQIVND (reference sequence). This CDR3 is 18 amino acids long. The V gene end was trimmed by 3 bases and the J gene end by 1 base; junction bases not matched to a gene: 8. The CDR3 DNA sequence: TGTGCCAGTAGTATGTCAGGGGGCGCAAGTTCTGGGGCCAACGTCCTGACTTTC. The encoded protein is CASSMSGGASSGANVLTF.

The chain carries TRBV3-1 (or the pseudogene TRBV3-2) and TRBJ1-4; the D gene is possibly TRBD1 (5 bases). Trimming took off 4 bases at V and 10 bases at J, with 13 bases between the two ends. The CDR3 length is 13 residues. Germline values: CDR1 LGHDT, CDR2 YNNKEL (reference sequence). CDR3 loop: CASSPPQGGKLFF. CDR3 bases: TGTGCCAGCAGCCCCCCCCAGGGCGGAAAACTGTTTTTT.

The CDR3 protein is CASKSGGNGYTF. The CDR3, as DNA: TGTGCCAGCAAGAGTGGAGGGAACGGCTACACCTTC. The chain recombines TRBV12-3 or TRBV12-4 with TRBJ1-2; D is unresolved. The CDR3 has 12 residues. The V end lost 7 bases, the J end lost 8 bases, and 14 bases lay between the germline ends.

The chain employs TRBV3-1 (or the pseudogene TRBV3-2) and TRBJ1-3; 7 positions agree with TRBD1. Trimming took 4 bases from V and 1 from J; bases not matched to a gene: 4. The CDR3 is 15 amino acids. Germline V CDR1 and CDR2: LGHDT, YNNKEL (reference sequence). The CDR3 reads CASSPPGQSGNTIYF. As DNA, the CDR3 is TGTGCCAGCAGCCCCCCGGGACAGTCTGGAAACACCATATATTTT.

In the case of this clone: Other DNA sequences from this sample encode an identical CDR3 as well. J is TRBJ2-3 and V is TRBV4-1, with 10 bases identical to TRBD2. CDR1 MGHRA and CDR2 YSYEKL come from the germline V gene. With 0 bases clipped from V and 3 bases from J, the junction kept 3 bases outside the gene matches. This CDR3 contains 16 residues. Here the CDR3 reads CASSQEALAGTDTQYF. For the CDR3, the DNA is TGCGCCAGCAGCCAAGAGGCACTAGCGGGAACAGATACGCAGTATTTT.

V and J are TRBV5-6 and TRBJ2-7, with TRBD1 as a possible D gene (6 bases). The germline CDR1 and CDR2 sequences are SGHDT and YYEEEE. The CDR3 is 13 amino acids. V lost 4 bases and J 3 bases, leaving 11 bases between the germline ends. The CDR3 nucleotides are TGTGCCAGCAGCGCCGGGACAAGCTACGAGCAGTACTTC. Its translation is CASSAGTSYEQYF.

The chain has TRBV6-1 and TRBJ2-1; 7 bases are shared with TRBD2. Germline lookup yields CDR1 MNHNS and CDR2 SASEGT. The CDR3 has 14 amino acids. Trimming at V came to 3 bases and at J to 4 bases, leaving 3 bases not matched to a gene. CDR3 bases: TGTGCCAGCAGTGAGGGCGGGGGTTACAATGAGCAGTTCTTC. Its translation: CASSEGGGYNEQFF.

This clone appeared a single time. The V call is TRBV5-1, the J call TRBJ2-4, with 7 bases that match TRBD1. Trimming at V came to 5 bases and at J to 3 bases, leaving 5 bases not matched to a gene. The CDR3 is made up of 14 amino acids. Germline V gives CDR1 SGHRS, CDR2 YFSETQ. CDR3 residues: CASRLTGSKNIQYF. As DNA, the CDR3 is TGCGCCAGCAGACTGACAGGGAGCAAAAACATTCAGTACTTC.

V and J are TRBV9 and TRBJ2-5; 8 bases align to TRBD1. The CDR3 sequence is 16 residues long. In germline, CDR1 is SGDLS, CDR2 YYNGEE. After removal of 2 bases from V and 1 base from J, the junction contained 7 bases not matched to a gene. The CDR3 here is CASSVDRGGGQETQYF. CDR3 DNA: TGTGCCAGCAGCGTTGACAGGGGAGGTGGCCAAGAGACCCAGTACTTC.

The V gene is TRBV5-5, the J gene TRBJ1-1; no firm D call. This CDR3 is 14 amino acids long. V was clipped by 5 bases and J by 0 bases, with 11 bases between them. CDR1 and CDR2 (germline): SGHKS, YYEKEE (reference sequence). The CDR3 nucleotides are TGTGCCAGCAGTAAAAGCCTTATGAACACTGAAGCTTTCTTT. Translation: CASSKSLMNTEAFF.

This clone was seen a handful of times. The chain couples TRBV4-1 to TRBJ1-1, with D perhaps matching TRBD1 (6 bases). The V and J ends lost 2 bases and 1 base respectively, with 14 bases between them. Germline V lookup: CDR1 MGHRA, CDR2 YSYEKL. The CDR3 is made up of 16 amino acids. CDR3 coding DNA: TGCGCCAGCAGCCAAATCCCCCTACAGGGGAACACTGAAGCTTTCTTT. Amino acid sequence: CASSQIPLQGNTEAFF.

The gene calls are TRBV12-3 or TRBV12-4 and TRBJ1-2; unclear D gene. This CDR3 is 13 amino acids long. Trimming took off 7 bases at V and 6 bases at J, with 15 bases between the two ends. The CDR3 reads CASTPTTGNGYTF. CDR3 DNA: TGTGCCAGCACCCCGACAACGGGGAATGGCTACACCTTC.

The chain combines TRBV29-1 with TRBJ2-1; D is possibly TRBD2 (5 bases). V dropped 8 bases and J dropped 4 bases, with 15 bases sitting between them. This CDR3 region has 13 residues. CDR1 and CDR2 from the germline V gene are SQVTM and ANQGSEA. The CDR3 loop reads CSIEGGGYNEQFF. CDR3 DNA: TGCAGCATAGAGGGTGGCGGATACAATGAGCAGTTCTTC.